This T cell receptor beta chain emerged from a study of shared clonotypes between healthy human individuals (TCRdb year 2020). Regarding the complete study: The cohort included three men and a couple of women between 18 and 49 years of age. To estimate repertoire size and how much clonotype sharing occurs between individuals, the study deeply sequenced the blood TCR repertoires of several healthy adults. Each donor's leukapheresis produced roughly between roughly 0.85 and 10 billion PBMCs. For each donor, CD4 naive and CD4 memory were each given three plates, CD8 naive was given two plates, and CD8 memory was given one plate. Different laboratories and diverse techniques were used to prepare libraries and sequence TCR repertoires, to increase sequencing depth and limit assay-specific biases.

A note on this clone: Which antigen it targets is not known. No clone much larger than this one lies a single base away; base qualities are absent.

General conclusions and limits of the study: Approximately 5% of naive CD4, roughly 3.6% of naive CD8, about 2.5% of memory CD4, and about 0.4% of memory CD8 clonotypes were shared across several donors. Pairwise subsampling indicated that sequencing depth was expected to affect the degree of clonotype sharing among donors. Even with the large sequencing depth, rarefaction of the sorted-subset datasets indicated that sequencing was incomplete. Only blood was sampled, and tissue TCR repertoires likely differ from those in blood. Because the study included only a small number of donors, the genetic and exposure-history diversity represented was limited. Larger estimated clonotype richness was generally found for naive subsets than for memory subsets. Compared with non-shared clonotypes, the clonotypes found in all four sorted-subset donors had higher generation probabilities.

V sheds 6 bases and J sheds 0 bases, leaving 24 bases between their ends. Reading from cysteine to phenylalanine, the CDR3 counts 19 amino acids. Just CDR3 DNA is preserved here, 57 bases in frame from base 1. Looking up the germline V gene yields CDR1 SNHLY and CDR2 FYNNEI. Donors were healthy HIV-negative adults with no recently reported acute infections or vaccinations. Every donor was a Caucasian adult residing in Nashville, Tennessee, USA. Magnetic negative selection was used to enrich CD4+ T cells, after which naive cells were positively selected on CD45RA and the negative fraction became the memory subset. Blood was obtained by leukapheresis, after which PBMCs were separated by Ficoll-Histopaque density gradient centrifugation and cryopreserved in liquid nitrogen vapor phase. Analytical flow cytometry was used to check the purity and quantity of every magnetically sorted T cell population. Genomic DNA was isolated from each sorted fraction and quantified by UV absorbance on a Nanodrop 2000c.

Using the deep immunoSEQ assay, TCR CDR3 regions were amplified from genomic DNA by multiplex PCR. Genomic DNA extracted from each cell subset was distributed evenly over all wells of several immunoSEQ 96-well plates, and each plate served as one replicate. For sorted subsets, roughly 200 ng of genomic DNA, equivalent to 25,000 to 35,000 T cell genomes, went into each replicate PCR. The purified libraries were quantified using a Qubit 3.0 fluorometer, sized with a Bioanalyzer 2100, and then quantified again using the KAPA Library Quantification kit. Each immunoSEQ 96-well plate was sequenced on its own single-read 150-cycle Illumina NextSeq 550 flow cell. On the authors' methods: Because the immunoSEQ output held only junctional sequences and lacked quality scores, the filtering could not match the filtering applied to full-length reads. Sequences were annotated with PyIR, a Python wrapper for IgBLAST v1.9, using IMGT germline references to assign V/J genes and CDR3. Reads with weak V/J assignments (E-value above 1e-6), missing CDR3, stop codons, out-of-frame junctions, or ambiguous translated residues were removed. V3J clonotypes were defined by identical inferred V gene, J gene, and CDR3 amino acid sequence. The percentage overlap between two repertoires was calculated by dividing the number of shared unique clonotypes by the size of the smaller repertoire. RTK rarefaction, the Chao1 estimator, and Recon v2.1 estimates of unobserved clonotypes were used to assess repertoire richness. Generation probabilities were computed with OLGA for all TCRbeta clonotypes obtained by the gDNA method from a few donors. In TCRdb, the immuneACCESS table is reduced to in-frame sequences with V and J assigned. These tables do not hold every clone; where another copy was compared, an unresolved V gene accounts for under half, and the others remain unexplained. Clone size and the V and J calls come from that table; the DNA yielded D and trimming. Within this sample are about 660,000 clones, with around 67% of them counted one time only. The ten top clones hold approximately 1.6% of the sample.

This sequence originates from a woman in her twenties or thirties in good health. The chain is assembled from TRBV2 and TRBJ1-5; no confident D gene assignment can be made. Specimen: memory CD4+ T cells sorted from blood. Reading the label with the study, this specimen's cell subset or site is: CD45RA-negative fraction. The bases read TGTGCCAGCAGAGAAACGAGACGTCTCGGGATTAATAGCAATCAGCCCCAGCATTTT. Its product reads: CASRETRRLGINSNQPQHF.